These T cell receptor beta chains were read from a single sample in a study of blood T cells in healthy people across ages. Via MiXCR, TCRdb re-called the 5' RACE reads, giving one row per CDR3 protein. The sample records hundreds of thousands of distinct CDR3 sequences, roughly 60% being singletons. Sequencing was performed on blood. These receptors all come from a man aged 30 to 39 in good health. Each CDR3 is given with its conserved first and last residue. The D gene is left open where the match is weak. Size values are once, few and many counts, or a class for expanded clones, and some rows have none.

clone size,V gene,J gene,D gene,CDR3 DNA,CDR3 protein
many,TRBV10-3,TRBJ1-1,NA,TGTGCCATCAGGGGAATGAACACTGAAGCTTTCTTT,CAIRGMNTEAFF
NA,TRBV11-1,TRBJ2-5,NA,TGTGCCAGCAGCCTACGTCCACAATCGTTGTACTTC,CASSLRPQSLYF
NA,TRBV12-3/TRBV12-4,TRBJ2-3,NA,TGTGCCAGCAGTCCTTCGGCAGGGGAGGCAGATACGCAGTATTTT,CASSPSAGEADTQYF
NA,TRBV20-1,TRBJ2-7,NA,TGCAGTGCCTTGGCCTTCGACGTGGGGTCGTCCTACGAGCAGTACTTC,CSALAFDVGSSYEQYF
NA,TRBV6-5,TRBJ2-5,NA,TGTGCCAGCAGTTACTCGATTGAGCGGGACACCCCGGAGACCCAGTACTTC,CASSYSIERDTPETQYF
NA,TRBV7-2,TRBJ2-7,TRBD1,TGTGCCAGCGGACAGGGCGCCACCTACGAGCAGTACTTC,CASGQGATYEQYF
NA,TRBV18,TRBJ1-5,TRBD1,TGTGCCAGCTCACCCAGACAGGGGGCGAGCAATCAGCCCCAGCATTTT,CASSPRQGASNQPQHF
few,TRBV20-1,TRBJ1-5,TRBD1,TGCAGTGCTATAGGACAGGATGGTCAGCCCCAGCATTTT,CSAIGQDGQPQHF
NA,TRBV4-3,TRBJ2-7,NA,TGCGCCAGCAGCCCGGACACCACTTACGAGCAGTACTTC,CASSPDTTYEQYF
NA,TRBV9,TRBJ1-2,NA,TGTGCCAGCAGCGAAGGGGGTACAGCAAACTATGGCTACACCTTC,CASSEGGTANYGYTF
NA,TRBV7-2,TRBJ2-3,NA,TGTGCCAGCAGGGGAGCTTTCAACGGAGCGCAGTATTTT,CASRGAFNGAQYF
few,TRBV4-2,TRBJ2-1,NA,TGTGCCAGCAGCCCCCAGGTTGTCCATGAGCAGTTCTTC,CASSPQVVHEQFF
few,TRBV6-2/TRBV6-3,TRBJ2-7,NA,TGTGCCAGCACCGGACAGCCCTACGAGCAGTACTTC,CASTGQPYEQYF
NA,TRBV11-2,TRBJ2-7,TRBD1,TGTGCCAGCAGCTTAGTAAAGGGGACAGGGATAAGCGAGCAGTACTTC,CASSLVKGTGISEQYF
few,TRBV28,TRBJ1-2,TRBD1,TGTGCCAGCAGGAGCTCCGGGACAGCCTATGGCTACACCTTC,CASRSSGTAYGYTF
NA,TRBV7-6,TRBJ1-2,TRBD1,TGTGCCAGCAGCCCGGGACAGAACCCTTCAAACTATGGCTACACCTTC,CASSPGQNPSNYGYTF
few,TRBV5-5,TRBJ2-1,NA,TGTGCCAGCAGCGGCGCAGGGGACGCCTACAATGAGCAGTTCTTC,CASSGAGDAYNEQFF
NA,TRBV20-1,TRBJ2-1,NA,TGCAGTGCTCGGAGGGGGGGGATCAATGAGCAGTTCTTC,CSARRGGINEQFF
few,TRBV6-4,TRBJ2-2,NA,TGTGCCAGCAGTGACAGTATGGAAAACGGGGAGCTGTTTTTT,CASSDSMENGELFF
NA,TRBV7-9,TRBJ2-1,NA,TGTGCCAGCAGCCCCCCGGGACATAGGTACAATGAGCAGTTCTTC,CASSPPGHRYNEQFF
NA,TRBV2,TRBJ2-5,NA,TGTGCCAGCACTATGATGGGTAACATTGCGGAGCAGTACTTC,CASTMMGNIAEQYF
NA,TRBV12-3/TRBV12-4,TRBJ2-3,TRBD2,TGTGCCAGCAGTATTAGCGGGGGGGCACAAGATATGCAGTATTTT,CASSISGGAQDMQYF
NA,TRBV29-1,TRBJ1-2,NA,TGCAGCGGCGGACAGCTTAACTATGGCTACACCTTC,CSGGQLNYGYTF
few,TRBV20-1,TRBJ1-5,NA,TGCAGTGCTAGCGGTTTCGCGAATCAGCCCCAGCATTTT,CSASGFANQPQHF
few,TRBV7-2,TRBJ2-2,TRBD2,TGTGCCAGCAGCTTGGCGGGGGGGCAGAACGGGGAGCTGTTTTTT,CASSLAGGQNGELFF
NA,TRBV28,TRBJ1-4,TRBD1,TGTGCCAGCAGTTTGGTCCAGGGGGGTGAAAAACTGTTTTTT,CASSLVQGGEKLFF
NA,TRBV27,TRBJ2-7,NA,TGTGCCAGCAGTTTAACCGCGGAGGAGGGTCTTCTGCGGTACGAGCAGTACTTC,CASSLTAEEGLLRYEQYF
NA,TRBV5-6,TRBJ2-7,NA,TGTGCCAGCAGCTCGGGGTGGTCAGGCGGGTACGAGCAGTACTTC,CASSSGWSGGYEQYF
NA,TRBV11-2,TRBJ2-3,TRBD2,TGTGCCAGCAGCCCGCCCGCGGGAGTGATCGCAGATACGCAGTATTTT,CASSPPAGVIADTQYF
NA,TRBV27,TRBJ2-5,NA,TGTGCCAGCGCTCGGGGAGGAGGTGAGACCCAGTACTTC,CASARGGGETQYF
NA,TRBV7-3,TRBJ1-1,NA,TGTGCCAGCAGCTTATGGAAAAACACTGAAGCTTTCTTT,CASSLWKNTEAFF
NA,TRBV11-2,TRBJ1-2,TRBD1,TGTGCCAGCAGCTTATTGCAGGGACAGTACGGCTACACCTTC,CASSLLQGQYGYTF
NA,TRBV20-1,TRBJ2-1,NA,TGCAGTGCTGAAGCGGGTGAGCAGTTCTTC,CSAEAGEQFF
NA,TRBV25-1,TRBJ2-1,TRBD1,TGTGCCAGCAGTGTTGCAGGGGGACAGTTAAATGAGCAGTTCTTC,CASSVAGGQLNEQFF
NA,TRBV27,TRBJ2-7,NA,TGTGCCAGCAGTTTATCACAACCCTTTGGGACGGTCTCCTACGAGCAGTACTTC,CASSLSQPFGTVSYEQYF
NA,TRBV4-1,TRBJ2-7,TRBD2,TGCGCCAGCAGCCATCTAGCGGGAGGGTCTTCCGAGCAGTACTTC,CASSHLAGGSSEQYF
NA,TRBV7-3,TRBJ1-1,TRBD1,TGTGCCAGCAGCAAAACGGCAGGGGGCTGGACTGAAGCTTTCTTT,CASSKTAGGWTEAFF